These T cell receptor beta chains were read from a single sample in a study of OX40 agonist ivuxolimab in advanced cancers. Generated by immunoSEQ multiplex PCR, the TCRdb table keeps only in-frame clones and is missing some. The sample holds 21,000 or so clones; 86% are singletons and the top ten take 20% to 25%. The source was CD4+ or CD8+ T cells sorted from blood, collected in a trial of the OX40 agonist ivuxolimab. These receptors were taken from an adult with an advanced solid tumor such as melanoma, head and neck, liver or kidney cancer. Each CDR3 is given with its conserved first and last residue. A D gene is named only where the DNA matches it firmly.

len	v_gene	j_gene	d_gene	CDR3aa	CDR3nt
15	TRBV19	TRBJ2-1	TRBD2	CASKGGLVYGNEQFF	TGTGCCAGTAAGGGGGGACTAGTTTACGGCAATGAGCAGTTCTTC
15	TRBV7-9	TRBJ2-7	TRBD2	CASSSLAGGLYEQYF	TGTGCCAGCAGCTCCCTAGCGGGGGGGTTGTACGAGCAGTACTTC
15	TRBV27	TRBJ2-3	TRBD1	CASTPTGWLTDTQYF	TGTGCCAGCACCCCGACAGGGTGGTTGACAGATACGCAGTATTTT
17	TRBV9	TRBJ1-5	TRBD1	CASSVGAGGDSNQPQHF	TGTGCCAGCAGCGTAGGGGCAGGGGGAGATAGCAATCAGCCCCAGCATTTT
18	TRBV4-1	TRBJ1-1	TRBD1	CASSSPGQGALLYTEAFF	TGCGCCAGCAGCTCCCCGGGACAGGGTGCGCTTTTGTACACTGAAGCTTTCTTT
14	TRBV6-1	TRBJ2-5	TRBD2	CAIQAGGGQETQYF	TGTGCCATCCAAGCGGGGGGAGGGCAAGAGACCCAGTACTTC
15	TRBV7-3	TRBJ2-1	TRBD1	CASSFGQGLYNEQFF	TGTGCCAGCAGCTTTGGACAGGGCCTCTACAATGAGCAGTTCTTC
14	TRBV27	TRBJ2-1	.	CASSLGSPYNEQFF	TGTGCCAGCAGTTTGGGCTCCCCCTACAATGAGCAGTTCTTC
15	TRBV2	TRBJ2-3	.	CASSEMGLRTDTQYF	TGTGCCAGCAGTGAAATGGGGCTGAGAACAGATACGCAGTATTTT
12	TRBV9	TRBJ2-1	.	CASSSRGVGQFF	TGTGCCAGCAGCTCTCGAGGGGTGGGGCAGTTCTTC
14	TRBV6-4	TRBJ2-1	.	CASSGSEGSDEQFF	TGTGCCAGCAGTGGCTCCGAGGGTAGCGATGAGCAGTTCTTC
18	TRBV14	TRBJ2-2	TRBD1	CASSSLDRVILGTGELFF	TGTGCCAGCAGCTCCCTGGACAGGGTCATTTTGGGGACCGGGGAGCTGTTTTTT
13	TRBV30	TRBJ2-1	.	CAWNSETYNEQFF	TGTGCCTGGAATAGCGAGACCTACAATGAGCAGTTCTTC